This TCR beta chain was retrieved from a study of PD-L1 blockade in urothelial cancer. Study context: Analyzed time points were 3 weeks (second dose) and 6 weeks after therapy began. Blood yielded a median of around 150,000 T cells per sample.

Time point noted: peripheral blood 6 weeks after treatment start. Each patient gave between 1 and 8 samples, pretreatment and on-treatment. Clones were read by immunoSEQ multiplex PCR, and TCRdb kept only the in-frame ones, dropping some. Of 83,000 or so clones listed, approximately 82% were seen once; the top ten hold around 7.7%. The CDR3 covers 17 residues. CDR1 and CDR2 (germline): LNHDA, SQIVND (reference sequence). With 3 bases clipped from V and 0 bases from J, the junction kept 1 base outside the gene matches. The receptor's source is a man aged 65 to 85 with urothelial cancer. V and J are TRBV19 and TRBJ2-1, with 14 nucleotides matching TRBD2. Sequences were derived from PBMCs, sampled around atezolizumab (anti-PD-L1) treatment. The CDR3 DNA reads TGTGCCAGTAGTATCGGGACTAGCGGGAGCTCCTACAATGAGCAGTTCTTC. As protein: CASSIGTSGSSYNEQFF.